This T cell receptor (beta chain) is from a study of cytomegalovirus exposure and HLA in healthy donors (dated 2017 in TCRdb). About the full investigation: According to an earlier analysis of 587 of the donors, about 179 million T cells yielded over 100 million unique TCR beta sequences and about 300 Gb of sequence data. Because of strong linkage in the cohort, 4 to 6 DR-DQ haplotypes were treated as single units for association and clustering. Class I and class II HLA loci were covered by the typing at four-digit resolution. The study used immunosequencing to profile the T cell repertoires of under 700 subjects and linked those repertoires to cytomegalovirus serostatus. A separate validation cohort of 90 to 150 different subjects was used in addition to the 666-subject first cohort. In the later analysis, no new phenotypic data were used to find candidate immune exposures; instead, reliance was placed on TCR beta sequences and their occurrence across donors. A later analysis re-analyzed previously published TCR beta repertoires from 550 to 700 donors and added high-resolution HLA genotyping to study TCR occurrence patterns. Typing coverage varied by locus: about 620-630 donors for A, B, C, DRB1 and DQB1; under 550 for DQA1; about 600 for DPA1; roughly 450 for DPB1. A later genetic analysis used genome-wide SNP genotypes for about three fifths of the 666 donors, treating that subset as a discovery cohort. Donor age, sex, ethnicity and CMV serostatus were compiled together with the repertoire data. An early release covering 550 to 700 HLA-typed donors comprised approximately 290 gigabases of sequencing data and around 80 million unique TCR sequences. Of the approximately 400 genotyped donors, 75% to 85% were placed in the genetic ancestry cluster associated with self-reported Caucasian donors. Every repertoire in the discovery cohort had been generated on one and the same sequencing platform. The study was designed to test whether signatures of past pathogen exposure could be identified by cataloging public T cell receptors. To predict cytomegalovirus infection status, the study combined high-throughput TCR immunosequencing, statistical association of individual TCRs with disease status, and machine learning. Among around 400 genotyped donors of the cohort, an average of around 250,000 unique TCR beta nucleotide sequences was sequenced per donor, of which roughly 18% were non-productive. In an earlier analysis of more than 550 of the donors, high-throughput TCR beta sequencing was used to judge whether each TCR beta V gene segment behaved as functional or pseudogenic.

Study-wide conclusions, independent of this receptor: In a later analysis, HLA-associated TCR beta chains showed more clonal expansion and lower generation probabilities than non-associated chains that were equally common. In a later analysis, around 17,000 TCR beta sequences were associated with specific HLA alleles at a false discovery rate of 0.05. Because counts were too low, seventeen rarely observed V segments, including chromosome 9 orphons, were excluded from the earlier analysis of 587 of the donors. In a later analysis, the rate of TCR association differed among HLA loci, with DRB1 alleles having the most associated TCRs and HLA-C alleles having the fewest. In this cohort, only TCR beta chains were sequenced, and detectable features were limited by the absence of alpha or paired-chain data. When HLA alleles, especially DR and DQ, strongly co-occurred, TCR associations were difficult to assign to individual alleles. Several of the top co-occurrence clusters appeared to be linked to parvovirus B19, influenza, CMV and Epstein-Barr virus, according to a later analysis. Because HLA typing was unavailable for some donors at each locus, only the typed subset was used in association tests. A total of roughly 160 TCR beta chains were listed by the study as associated with cytomegalovirus. Roughly uniform sequencing depth across donors was assumed in presence/absence analyses, although this assumption may not hold. In a later genetic analysis, fewer N-insertions in productive TCRs were reported among donors in an Asian-associated ancestry cluster than the roughly 670-donor mean. For the cohort, immune exposure information was limited to CMV serostatus. Linkage disequilibrium might explain the correlated functional status among segregating V segments, but an unknown experimental factor could not be excluded. Because the 87-base-pair reads could not distinguish some IMGT-functional V segments, including TRBV6-2 and TRBV6-3, those segments were excluded. In a later analysis, most CMV-associated TCR beta chains were found to appear HLA-restricted, with HLA associations seemingly driven largely by CMV exposure. In both the original and validation cohorts, the classifier was reported to diagnose cytomegalovirus status with high specificity and sensitivity. A further reported finding was that TCR beta sequences accurately predicted the HLA-A and HLA-B alleles for most subjects in the first cohort. In an earlier analysis of roughly 500 of the donors, most TCR beta V segments appeared in productive rearrangements about 87% or about 30% of the time, broadly matching IMGT annotations. An association between a missense DCLRE1C variant and V-gene and J-gene trimming of TCR beta chains was found in a later genetic analysis and replicated in an independent cohort. A group of highly shared sequence variants was considered likely to be a technical artifact of the sequencing pipeline. While some public TCRs were present in many individuals, most TCR sequences turned up only very rarely across donors. The authors suggested that the approach could potentially be generalized to other disease states and immunological phenotypes. In vitro tests confirmed that a few of the cytomegalovirus-associated TCR beta chains recognize cytomegalovirus antigens.

About this clone: The specificity of this receptor is unknown. The record has no base qualities; no much larger clone is one base away.

CDR1 and CDR2, looked up from the germline V gene, are MNHEY and SVGAGI. The germline V end is reduced by 2 bases and the J end by 7 bases; junction bases left unmatched: 4. Counted from cysteine to phenylalanine, this CDR3 has 13 amino acids. The retained sequence is limited to the CDR3, 39 bases, with the frame set at the first base. The cohort was made up of approximately 700 healthy bone marrow donors. All cohort members were sampled while nominally healthy, although unrecorded immune exposures were likely present. The donor was CMV seropositive and belonged to the group of about 290 seropositive cohort members. A peripheral blood sample was collected from each donor, and TCR beta sequencing was performed on peripheral blood mononuclear cells. Genomic DNA was extracted from the blood cell samples with the Qiagen DNeasy Blood Extraction Kit. Receptor libraries were prepared by the immunoSEQ multiplex PCR assay. A mixture of 60 forward primers for TCR Vbeta segments and 13 reverse primers for TCR Jbeta segments was used in the multiplex PCR. The CDR3 region of rearranged TCR beta genes was amplified from genomic DNA with a multiplex PCR assay. The Illumina HiSeq System was used to sequence the amplified TCR beta libraries as 87-base-pair reads. The study's own analysis went as follows. In a later analysis, tens of millions of unique TCR beta chains were counted across the approximately 640 repertoires, and approximately 11 million of these chains were shared by at least two donors. Raw reads were error-corrected and collapsed into unique sequences with a nearest-neighbor algorithm that merged closely related sequences to remove PCR and sequencing errors. V, D and J gene segments were assigned by aligning CDR3 sequences to IMGT reference sequences. Each retained sequence needed at least a six-nucleotide match to both a V gene segment and a J gene segment. Rearrangements were classified as productive when the CDR3 lacked stop codons and remained in frame with V and J, and all other rearrangements were classified as non-productive. Following IMGT convention, CDR3 was defined as the stretch from the second conserved V-encoded cysteine up to the conserved J-encoded phenylalanine. Sequences without an unambiguous match to a single V gene segment were excluded from the earlier analysis of approximately 560 of the donors. In an earlier analysis of 587 of the donors, a V segment was called functional when productive rearrangements were above 56.7%, and segregating when the standard deviation between donors exceeded 5%. A statistical classification framework was built for diagnosing cytomegalovirus status from the catalog of TCR beta chain sequences. In a later analysis, V and J genes were assigned by comparing TCR nucleotide sequences against IMGT/GENE-DB human TR gene sequences. In a later analysis, CDR3 sequences and most-parsimonious VDJ recombination scenarios were assigned using the TCRdist pipeline. In a later analysis, each TCR beta chain was defined by its CDR3 amino acid sequence together with its V-gene family, and reads without a unique V-gene family were excluded. A later analysis removed 500 to 600 highly shared, low-generation-probability nucleotide sequences to deal with suspected cross-contamination and a sequencing artifact. For each public chain, a later analysis derived a clonal expansion index from normalized ranks of inferred template counts within each repertoire. In a later analysis, generation probabilities were computed using a VDJ recombination model fitted to out-of-frame rearrangements, and the results were checked against IGoR. A later analysis scored TCR-TCR, TCR-HLA and TCR-CMV co-occurrence with hypergeometric tests, applying a repertoire-size bias correction to TCR pairs. False discovery rates were estimated in a later analysis by permuting HLA or CMV assignments 20 times. In a later analysis, co-occurring TCRs were grouped using DBSCAN, and TCRdist sequence similarity was added for clustering within HLA-allele-positive subsets. Repertoires with fewer than 30,000 or more than 120,000 public chains were left out of co-occurrence clustering, as were a handful of repertoires with anomalous nucleotide sharing. TCRdb's version of the immuneACCESS table is confined to in-frame rearrangements and falls short of the full clone set. An unresolved V gene accounts for under half of the shortfall where checked; the remainder is of unknown origin. From that table come the V and J calls and clone size; the DNA was used to work out D and trimming. The sample records 100,000 to 150,000 clones, about 76% of which are singletons. Approximately 13% of the sample belongs to the ten largest clones.

The specimen was PBMCs. Recombination linked TRBV6-5 to TRBJ2-5, with TRBD2 identical over 7 junction bases. This receptor was identified in a woman between 55 and 75 years old in good health and CMV-seropositive. The CDR3 reads CASSYSGRGTQYF. In nucleotide form, the sequence is TGTGCCAGCAGTTACAGTGGGAGGGGGACCCAGTACTTC.